This T cell receptor beta chain came from a study of T-cell reconstitution after alpha-beta-depleted transplantation in children. This CDR3 region has 19 residues. Molecular barcoding with unique molecular identifiers was used for the TCRbeta library. TCRdb called the PCR reads again in MiXCR, with one record for every CDR3 protein. Here the sample spans about 610,000 distinct CDR3 sequences, about 10% being singletons. In regard to this clonotype: Compared with germline, one end of the junction differs, possibly owing to a read error.

The specimen comprised PBMCs from the stem cell graft donor, sampled from the stem cell graft. The chain links TRBV12-3 or TRBV12-4 to TRBJ1-3; 10 bases line up with TRBD1. This clonotype originated in a human donor who donated a stem cell graft to a child with acute myeloid leukemia. CDR3 sequence reads: CASCFWSRRTGGSGNTIYF. CDR3 nucleotides: TGTGCCAGCTGTTTTTGGTCACGCCGGACAGGGGGGTCTGGAAACACCATATATTTT.